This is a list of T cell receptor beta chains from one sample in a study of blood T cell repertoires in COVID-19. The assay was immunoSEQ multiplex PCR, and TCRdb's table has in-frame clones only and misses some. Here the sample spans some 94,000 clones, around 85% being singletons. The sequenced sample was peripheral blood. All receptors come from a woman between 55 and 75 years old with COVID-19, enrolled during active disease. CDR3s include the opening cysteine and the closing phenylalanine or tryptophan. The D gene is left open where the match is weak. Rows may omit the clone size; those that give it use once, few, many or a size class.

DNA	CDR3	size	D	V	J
TGTGCCAGCAGTTCCCAGGGGGCTAGCACTGAAGCTTTCTTT	CASSSQGASTEAFF	NA	TRBD1	TRBV6-6	TRBJ1-1
TGTGCCAGCAGTTACCCGGGGACAGTTGAAGCTTTCTTT	CASSYPGTVEAFF	NA	TRBD1	TRBV6-5	TRBJ1-1
TGCGCCAGCAGCCAAGGACTAGCGGGGCGGAATGAGCAGTTCTTC	CASSQGLAGRNEQFF	NA	TRBD2	TRBV4-1	TRBJ2-1
TGTGCCAGCAGCTTAGTAGTACCCACCTACGAGCAGTACTTC	CASSLVVPTYEQYF	NA	NA	TRBV7-9	TRBJ2-7
TGTGCCAGCAGCCAGGGATTACACTACAATGAGCAGTTCTTC	CASSQGLHYNEQFF	NA	NA	TRBV6-5	TRBJ2-1
TGTGCCAGCGGTCCGGGACAGGCCCCCCAGCCCCAGCATTTT	CASGPGQAPQPQHF	NA	TRBD1	TRBV27	TRBJ1-5
TGTGCCAGCAGCTTATCGCGGGGAAGGGGCTATGGCTACACCTTC	CASSLSRGRGYGYTF	once	NA	TRBV7-2	TRBJ1-2
TGCGCCAGCAGCCCGACCGGGACAGGGAATGAAAAACTGTTTTTT	CASSPTGTGNEKLFF	NA	TRBD1	TRBV5-1	TRBJ1-4
TGTGCCAGCAGGTTGGCGGGACGGGGGAGGAATGAGCAGTTCTTC	CASRLAGRGRNEQFF	once	NA	TRBV5-4	TRBJ2-1
TGTGCCAGCAGTCCGAGGGGGCCCGACTATGGCTACACCTTC	CASSPRGPDYGYTF	NA	TRBD1	TRBV27	TRBJ1-2
TGTGCCAGCAGACGGACAGGGGATAACTATGGCTACACCTTC	CASRRTGDNYGYTF	NA	TRBD1	TRBV6-1	TRBJ1-2
TGTGCCAGCAGCTTCCGACTAGCGGGGGCCCCAGATACGCAGTATTTT	CASSFRLAGAPDTQYF	NA	TRBD2	TRBV7-2	TRBJ2-3
TGTGCCAGCAGCTTTTACTTACAGGGGAACTATGGCTACACCTTC	CASSFYLQGNYGYTF	few	TRBD1	TRBV7-2	TRBJ1-2
TGTGCCAGCAGACCGACAGGGGGCCACACTGAAGCTTTCTTT	CASRPTGGHTEAFF	once	TRBD1	TRBV7-2	TRBJ1-1
TGCAGCGCAACCAGCCCAGGGTCTGGAAACACCATATATTTT	CSATSPGSGNTIYF	NA	NA	TRBV29-1	TRBJ1-3
TGTGCCAGCAGCCCCACCAGGGGGCAAGGCGGCTACACCTTC	CASSPTRGQGGYTF	once	TRBD1	TRBV3-1/TRBV3-2	TRBJ1-2
TGCGCCAGCAGCCAAGAGTCATCATCAGGGAATCAGCCCCAGCATTTT	CASSQESSSGNQPQHF	NA	NA	TRBV4-3	TRBJ1-5
TGTGCCAGCAGCACGGGGTCAAACAGTAGAGCTTTCTTT	CASSTGSNSRAFF	NA	NA	TRBV7-2	TRBJ1-1
TGCGCCAGCAGCCGGGACAGGGGCCATGAGCAGTTCTTC	CASSRDRGHEQFF	NA	TRBD1	TRBV4-3	TRBJ2-1
TGTGCCAGCAGCCGACCTGTGGCAGACACGCACTACGAGCAGTACTTC	CASSRPVADTHYEQYF	NA	NA	TRBV28	TRBJ2-7
TGTGCCAGCAGCCTACAGGGGGAGGGCACTGAAGCTTTCTTT	CASSLQGEGTEAFF	NA	TRBD1	TRBV11-2	TRBJ1-1
TGTGCCAGCTCTGCCCGAAGGGGTAGTGCTAATGAAAAACTGTTTTTT	CASSARRGSANEKLFF	NA	NA	TRBV5-4	TRBJ1-4
TGCGCCAGCAGCCGAAGATTGGGCGGGGGAAACACCGGGGAGCTGTTTTTT	CASSRRLGGGNTGELFF	NA	TRBD2	TRBV4-1	TRBJ2-2
TGTGCCAGCAGCGTACAGGGTTCTGGAAACACCATATATTTT	CASSVQGSGNTIYF	NA	NA	TRBV9	TRBJ1-3
TGTGCCAGCAGTTTAGGCCAGAACTATGGCTACACCTTC	CASSLGQNYGYTF	once	NA	TRBV12-3/TRBV12-4	TRBJ1-2
TGTGCCAGCAGTTCCGGGACAGGGAGGATCTATGGCTACACCTTC	CASSSGTGRIYGYTF	NA	TRBD1	TRBV27	TRBJ1-2
TGTGCCAGCAGTTACCCAGGGAATGGCTACACCTTC	CASSYPGNGYTF	NA	NA	TRBV6-2/TRBV6-3	TRBJ1-2
TGCAGTGCTAGTGGGCTAGCGGGGACACAAGAGACCCAGTACTTC	CSASGLAGTQETQYF	NA	TRBD2	TRBV20-1	TRBJ2-5
TGTGCCAGCAGCCAAGAGAGCGGGGGGGCATCCTACAATGAGCAGTTCTTC	CASSQESGGASYNEQFF	NA	TRBD2	TRBV3-1/TRBV3-2	TRBJ2-1
TGTGCCAGCAGCCCGAGGACAGGGAATAGCAATGAGCAGTTCTTC	CASSPRTGNSNEQFF	NA	TRBD1	TRBV11-2	TRBJ2-1
TGTGCCAGCAGCCCGATGGGACTAGCGGGGGGGGAGGAGATTAGCACAGATACGCAGTATTTT	CASSPMGLAGGEEISTDTQYF	NA	TRBD2	TRBV6-6	TRBJ2-3
TGTGCCAGCAGCCTCGGGAGAAGGGCTTTCTTT	CASSLGRRAFF	once	NA	TRBV12-3/TRBV12-4	TRBJ1-1
TGTGCCAGCAGCCCACGACAGGGGAACTATGGCTACACCTTC	CASSPRQGNYGYTF	few	TRBD1	TRBV9	TRBJ1-2
TGCGCCAGCAGCTCCCAGACCCTACTACAGGGGTTGGGTTGGGGCTACACCTTC	CASSSQTLLQGLGWGYTF	NA	TRBD1	TRBV5-1	TRBJ1-2
TGTGCCAGCAGCCCCCGGGCTCCGGGGGGGCACAATGAGCAGTTCTTC	CASSPRAPGGHNEQFF	NA	TRBD2	TRBV7-2	TRBJ2-1
TGTGCCAGCAGCCAAGATTTCGGACAGGCCGACTATGGCTACACCTTC	CASSQDFGQADYGYTF	many	TRBD1	TRBV3-1/TRBV3-2	TRBJ1-2
TGTGCCAGCAGCCTGGACTACACCTCCTACGAGCAGTACTTC	CASSLDYTSYEQYF	NA	NA	TRBV7-2	TRBJ2-7
TGTGCCACCAGCAGGGGCGACAGGGATCAGCCCCAGCATTTT	CATSRGDRDQPQHF	NA	TRBD1	TRBV15	TRBJ1-5
TGTGCCAGCAGTTTGGGGTACAGGGGGCGCGGAGGCTACACCTTC	CASSLGYRGRGGYTF	NA	TRBD1	TRBV28	TRBJ1-2
TGTGCCAGCAGCGTAGAGGACTGGGACATATATTTT	CASSVEDWDIYF	NA	NA	TRBV9	TRBJ1-3
TGTGCCAGCAGGAGACAGGGGTTAAACACTGAAGCTTTCTTT	CASRRQGLNTEAFF	NA	TRBD1	TRBV2	TRBJ1-1
TGTGCCAGCCGCGACGCGGACAGATCAGCTTTCTTT	CASRDADRSAFF	NA	NA	TRBV18	TRBJ1-1
TGTGCCAGCAGTTACGGGTCCAGGGGGCTGGAGACCCAGTACTTC	CASSYGSRGLETQYF	NA	TRBD1	TRBV6-5	TRBJ2-5
TGTGCTAGTGCTCGAGGGGGGGAAGGCACAGATACGCAGTATTTT	CASARGGEGTDTQYF	once	NA	TRBV12-5	TRBJ2-3
TGCGCCAGCTCTCAGGACACTTATGGCTACACCTTC	CASSQDTYGYTF	once	NA	TRBV10-1	TRBJ1-2
TGTGCCAGCAGCTTACGGGGATTGGGAGATACGCAGTATTTT	CASSLRGLGDTQYF	NA	NA	TRBV5-6	TRBJ2-3
TGTGCCAGCAGGCGACCTAGCGGATCCACAGATACGCAGTATTTT	CASRRPSGSTDTQYF	NA	TRBD2	TRBV6-1	TRBJ2-3
TGTGCCACCAGTGATCCCCGGGAGGGCGTTATGGGTGAGCAGTTCTTC	CATSDPREGVMGEQFF	NA	TRBD2	TRBV24-1	TRBJ2-1
TGTGCCAGCAGTTTCGAGTCAGGGGGGGAGCAGTACTTC	CASSFESGGEQYF	once	NA	TRBV28	TRBJ2-7
TGTGCCAGCAGCCGCCGCCCGAGGAGCACAGATACGCAGTATTTT	CASSRRPRSTDTQYF	NA	NA	TRBV4-2	TRBJ2-3